The 21 T cell receptor beta chains given below trace back to one sample, sequenced in a study of blood T cell repertoires in COVID-19. Profiled with immunoSEQ multiplex PCR; TCRdb holds only in-frame clones, not every one. The repertoire holds more than 85,000 clones, with roughly 84% as singletons. The sequencing input was peripheral blood. All receptors derive from a human donor in a cohort sampled during active COVID-19.

The chain carries TRBV6-2 or TRBV6-3 and TRBJ1-3; D gene ambiguous. The CDR3 has 12 residues. The V and J ends lost 6 bases and 6 bases respectively, with 9 bases between them. Germline V lookup: CDR1 MNHEY, CDR2 SVGEGT. CDR3 bases: TGTGCCAGCAGCTGGGAGGAAAACACCATATATTTT. Translating gives CASSWEENTIYF.

This chain joins TRBV10-3 and TRBJ1-1; TRBD1 matches 8 bases. The CDR3 consists of 15 residues. V shed 2 bases, J shed 8 bases, and the junction held 10 bases outside the gene matches. The germline V gene encodes CDR1 ENHRY and CDR2 SYGVKD. CDR3 in DNA: TGTGCCATCAGTGAGGACAGGGGTGTTCGTAAGGAAGCTTTCTTT. It codes for CAISEDRGVRKEAFF.

This clone was detected many times. The V gene is TRBV18, the J gene TRBJ1-5; D is ambiguous. Germline V CDR1 and CDR2: KGHSH, LQKENI. The CDR3 has 17 amino acids. The V and J ends lost 0 bases and 3 bases respectively, with 15 bases between them. The CDR3 sequence is CASSPPILSGINQPQHF. The CDR3 region has the DNA TGTGCCAGCTCACCACCGATTCTGTCGGGGATCAATCAGCCCCAGCATTTT.

In its sample, this clone was seen once. The chain links TRBV4-1 to TRBJ1-1, with D unclear. The CDR3 is 14 amino acids. Germline loops: CDR1 MGHRA, CDR2 YSYEKL. V was clipped by 1 base and J by 2 bases, with 8 bases between them. This CDR3 reads CASSQVARNTEAFF. In DNA form, the CDR3 reads TGCGCCAGCAGCCAAGTTGCCAGAAACACTGAAGCTTTCTTT.

In this sample, this clone turned up a few times. This chain uses TRBV5-1 with TRBJ1-3; 7 bases are shared with TRBD1. The V and J ends lost 0 bases and 4 bases, in that order; junction bases with no gene match: 1. This CDR3 contains 14 residues. Germline loops: CDR1 SGHRS, CDR2 YFSETQ. The CDR3 loop reads CASSLGTGGNTIYF. The CDR3 DNA reads TGCGCCAGCAGCTTGGGGACAGGCGGAAACACCATATATTTT.

DNA of the CDR3: TGTGCCAGCAGTAAGCGGGGGGGCGTCCACGAGCAGTACTTC. It encodes CASSKRGGVHEQYF. This chain connects TRBV6-2 or TRBV6-3 to TRBJ2-7; 10 positions agree with TRBD2. This CDR3 region has 14 residues. The V and J ends lost 5 bases and 5 bases, in that order; junction bases with no gene match: 6. Germline CDR1 reads MNHEY; CDR2 reads SVGEGT.

This chain joins TRBV27 and TRBJ2-3, with TRBD2 matching over 14 bases. The CDR3 has 16 residues. The germline V gene encodes CDR1 MNHEY and CDR2 SMNVEV (reference sequence). The J segment lost 3 bases and the V segment lost 8 bases, leaving 7 bases of the junction unmatched. Written as DNA, the CDR3 is TGTGCCAGCCGACTAGCGGGGGGGCGTTTAACAGATACGCAGTATTTT. The encoded protein is CASRLAGGRLTDTQYF.

With regard to this clone: At one boundary the junction diverges from the germline segment, which might be a read error. This chain joins TRBV6-5 and TRBJ2-3; 8 positions match TRBD1. This CDR3 has 15 residues. Germline loops: CDR1 MNHEY, CDR2 SVGAGI. The CDR3, as DNA: TGTGCCAGCAGTTCAGGGGGCCCAAGCACAGATGCGCAGTATTTT. Its translation is CASSSGGPSTDAQYF.

The rearrangement joins TRBV20-1 to TRBJ2-3; TRBD2 matches at 9 bases. The CDR3 has 15 residues. Looked up from germline, CDR1 is DFQATT and CDR2 is SNEGSKA (reference sequence). J was trimmed by 0 bases and V by 3 bases; bases with no gene match: 4. CDR3 DNA sequence: TGCAGTGCTAGTGGCCTAGCGGGGAGCACAGATACGCAGTATTTT. Translation: CSASGLAGSTDTQYF.

This sequence joins TRBV6-2 or TRBV6-3 and TRBJ2-5, with 12 bases matching TRBD2. The CDR3 spans 22 residues. Germline lookup yields CDR1 MNHEY and CDR2 SVGEGT. V trimming: 6 bases; J trimming: 2 bases; junction bases outside the gene matches: 25. The CDR3 is CASSPSRGATSGGWLGQETQYF. In nucleotides, the CDR3 is TGTGCCAGCAGCCCCTCAAGGGGAGCGACTAGCGGGGGATGGTTGGGGCAAGAGACCCAGTACTTC.

This sequence joins TRBV27 and TRBJ2-7; 10 bases match TRBD1. This CDR3 has 14 residues. CDR1 and CDR2 from the germline V gene are MNHEY and SMNVEV (reference sequence). J lost 6 bases, V lost 10 bases, and 12 bases had no gene match. The CDR3 spells CAIRRTGGQVEQYF. Written as DNA, the CDR3 is TGTGCCATCCGCCGGACAGGGGGACAAGTCGAGCAGTACTTC.

The V gene is TRBV5-6, the J gene TRBJ1-3, with D perhaps TRBD1 (5 bases). Per the germline V gene, CDR1 is SGHDT and CDR2 is YYEEEE. This CDR3 spans 17 amino acids. Trimming took off 4 bases at V and 0 bases at J, with 17 bases between the two ends. CDR3 amino acids: CASSRWDYSYSGNTIYF. DNA for the CDR3: TGTGCCAGCAGCCGCTGGGACTATTCGTACTCTGGAAACACCATATATTTT. The complete variable domain, with remaining parts taken from reference TRBV5-6 and TRBJ1-3, reads DAGVTQSPTHLIKTRGQQVTLRCSPKSGHDTVSWYQQALGQGPQFIFQYYEEEERQRGNFPDRFSGHQFPNYSSELNVNALLLGDSALYLCASSRWDYSYSGNTIYFGEGSWLTVV.

The chain recombines TRBV7-2 with TRBJ2-3; D possibly corresponds to TRBD1 (6 bases). The ends were cut back, 4 bases at V and 5 bases at J, with 7 bases in the middle. This CDR3 is built from 12 residues. Germline V gene lookup returns CDR1 SGHTA and CDR2 FQGNSA. CDR3 bases: TGTGCCAGCAGCTCGGACAGAGATACGCAGTATTTT. It yields the protein CASSSDRDTQYF.

This sequence joins TRBV7-2 and TRBJ2-5; 15 bases align to TRBD2. This CDR3 region has 19 residues. Germline CDR1 SGHTA, CDR2 FQGNSA. With 0 bases clipped from V and 0 bases from J, the junction kept 5 bases outside the gene matches. The CDR3 is CASSLAWTSGGAYQETQYF. The CDR3 nucleotides are TGTGCCAGCAGCTTAGCGTGGACTAGCGGGGGGGCGTACCAAGAGACCCAGTACTTC.

J is TRBJ2-1 and V is TRBV6-1; 8 bases are a match to TRBD2. Germline V gene data show CDR1 as MNHNS and CDR2 as SASEGT. Germline trimming cut 4 bases from V and 0 bases from J; bases unmatched to any gene: 14. This CDR3 contains 19 residues. The CDR3, as DNA: TGTGCCAGCAGTGCCCGGGGGGGCGGAGGGGCTAGCTCCTACAATGAGCAGTTCTTC. Amino acid sequence: CASSARGGGGASSYNEQFF.

This chain links TRBV6-5 with TRBJ2-7; D is possibly TRBD2 (6 bases). The CDR3 sequence is 13 residues long. Germline V gene data show CDR1 as MNHEY and CDR2 as SVGAGI. The V end lost 7 bases, the J end lost 3 bases, and 13 bases lay between the germline ends. CDR3 protein: CASTAGTRYEQYF. In nucleotides, the CDR3 is TGTGCCAGCACCGCGGGGACTCGCTACGAGCAGTACTTC.

The sample holds a few counts of this clone. This chain connects TRBV11-2 to TRBJ2-6; 10 nucleotides line up with TRBD1. This CDR3 has 19 amino acids. V shed 6 bases and J 2 bases; nucleotides not matched to a gene: 13. The germline V gene has CDR1 SGHAT and CDR2 FQNNGV. DNA of the CDR3: TGTGCCAGCAGTAACCTAAGAGGGACAGGGGCGGCTGGGGCCAACGTCCTGACTTTC. It is translated as CASSNLRGTGAAGANVLTF.

The chain joins TRBV3-1 (or the pseudogene TRBV3-2) to TRBJ1-6, with D maybe TRBD1 (6 bases). This CDR3 is built from 15 residues. Trimming took off 1 base at V and 7 bases at J, with 11 bases between the two ends. Germline values: CDR1 LGHDT, CDR2 YNNKEL (reference sequence). This chain's CDR3 is CASSQGGGGNSPLHF. For the CDR3, the DNA is TGTGCCAGCAGCCAAGGGGGAGGGGGGAATTCACCCCTCCACTTT.

The chain couples TRBV5-5 to TRBJ2-5; TRBD2 agrees at 10 bases. CDR1 is SGHKS and CDR2 is YYEKEE in the germline V gene (reference sequence). V was pared by 2 bases and J by 5 bases, with 6 bases of the junction left unmatched. The CDR3 runs to 15 residues. The CDR3: CASSLLAGSGETQYF. As DNA, the CDR3 is TGTGCCAGCAGCTTACTAGCGGGGTCGGGGGAGACCCAGTACTTC.

V and J are TRBV7-9 and TRBJ1-2; D remains unclear. Germline V gene lookup returns CDR1 SEHNR and CDR2 FQNEAQ (reference sequence). V was pared by 4 bases and J by 10 bases, with 25 bases between. The CDR3 runs 16 residues. The CDR3 is CASSYGGVRPGGAYTF. DNA of the CDR3: TGTGCCAGCAGCTATGGCGGTGTGCGGCCTGGAGGCGCCTACACCTTC.

This clone was observed a few times. The genes are TRBV7-3 and TRBJ2-1; 7 bases agree with TRBD1. Germline lookup yields CDR1 SGHTA and CDR2 FQGTGA. The J segment lost 6 bases and the V segment lost 2 bases, leaving 7 bases of the junction unmatched. This CDR3 has 15 residues. The CDR3 loop reads CASSLSAGGSNEQFF. The CDR3 DNA reads TGTGCCAGCAGCTTATCCGCAGGGGGAAGCAATGAGCAGTTCTTC.